Given below is one T cell receptor beta chain in context. The CDR3 sequence is 14 residues long. Germline CDR1 is SGHRS and CDR2 is YFSETQ. The trim removed 0 bases at V and 2 bases at J, leaving 1 base unmatched. The data stem from a study of control samples from healthy donors and cancer patients. Produced via immunoSEQ multiplex PCR; TCRdb's table is partial and in-frame only. This table has tens of thousands of clones, 94% appearing once. The sample comprised blood. The clonotype originates from a man younger than 40 in good health. This sequence joins TRBV5-1 and TRBJ2-7; TRBD1 matches at 8 bases. CDR3 nucleotide sequence: TGCGCCAGCAGCTTGGGACAGGGGCCCTACGAGCAGTACTTC. It encodes CASSLGQGPYEQYF.